This passage covers 9 T cell receptor beta chains from one sample sequenced in a study of CD8+CD57+ T cells in acquired aplastic anemia. Before being chosen for sequencing, patients had shown CD8+CD57+ cell expansion by flow cytometry. Genomic DNA, serving as template, underwent TCR beta VDJ and CDR3 profiling. TCRdb reanalysed the reads using MiXCR and keeps one entry per CDR3 protein. The table shows 180,000 or so distinct CDR3 sequences, with roughly 43% occurring only once. The sample taken for sequencing was sorted CD4+, CD8+, or CD8+CD57+ T cells (not recorded which) from PBMCs. The receptors stem from a human donor with aplastic anemia.

About this clonotype itself: The junction departs from germline at one end; a sequencing error may be responsible. The V call is TRBV6-1, the J call TRBJ2-3; D is unresolved. The germline gives CDR1 MNHNS, CDR2 SASEGT. The CDR3 is made up of 10 amino acids. The CDR3 coding sequence is TGCGCAACGTGGTTAGATACGCAGTATTTT. As protein: CATWLDTQYF.

About this clonotype itself: This sequence may be a read error, since a much larger clone differs from it by one base. This chain links TRBV3-1 with TRBJ2-7; D is possibly TRBD1 or TRBD2 (5 bases each). This CDR3 has 13 amino acids. The V gene's germline CDR1 is LGHDT and CDR2 YNNKEL (reference sequence). CDR3: CASSQDGRRDPDF. The CDR3 region has the DNA TGTGCCAGCAGCCAAGATGGACGCCGGGACCCCGACTTC.

The chain recombines TRBV9 with TRBJ1-5; D gene ambiguous. The germline CDR1 and CDR2 sequences are SGDLS and YYNGEE. This CDR3 spans 14 amino acids. V lost 0 bases and J 3 bases, leaving 7 bases between the germline ends. CDR3: CASSVGPDNQPQHF. Here the CDR3 DNA reads TGTGCCAGCAGCGTAGGGCCGGACAATCAGCCCCAGCATTTT.

At least ten counts were recorded for this clonotype. This chain uses TRBV5-1 with TRBJ2-7, with 8 bases matching TRBD1. Germline values: CDR1 SGHRS, CDR2 YFSETQ. This CDR3 is built from 15 residues. Unmatched junction bases numbered 9, after V lost 4 bases and J lost 3 bases. The chain's CDR3 is CASSPDGTGIYEQYF. CDR3 sequence (DNA): TGCGCCAGCAGCCCCGACGGGACAGGAATCTACGAGCAGTACTTC.

Many counts were recorded for this clonotype. The V and J genes are TRBV7-9 and TRBJ2-7, with 7 bases matching TRBD1. CDR3 size: 15 residues. V shed 0 bases and J 3 bases; nucleotides not matched to a gene: 5. Germline V gene sequence: CDR1 SEHNR, CDR2 FQNEAQ (reference sequence). In DNA, the CDR3 is TGTGCCAGCAGCTTAGCGCTTGCAGGGGGCTACGAGCAGTACTTC. Translation: CASSLALAGGYEQYF. Complete variable domain (other parts from reference TRBV7-9 and TRBJ2-7): DTGVSQNPRHKITKRGQNVTFRCDPISEHNRLYWYRQTLGQGPEFLTYFQNEAQLEKSRLLSDRFSAERPKGSFSTLEIQRTEQGDSAMYLCASSLALAGGYEQYFGPGTRLTVT.

The sample holds a few counts of this clonotype. The gene calls are TRBV29-1 and TRBJ1-1, with D perhaps matching TRBD1 (5 bases). CDR1 is SQVTM, CDR2 ANQGSEA, per germline. The CDR3 sequence is 14 residues long. V was shortened by 4 bases and J by 5 bases, with 17 bases between the two germline ends. CDR3 loop: CSVASGGRGTEAFF. CDR3 coding DNA: TGCAGCGTTGCCAGCGGGGGGAGAGGAACTGAAGCTTTCTTT. Filled out from reference TRBV29-1 and TRBJ1-1, the complete variable domain reads SAVISQKPSRDICQRGTSLTIQCQVDSQVTMMFWYRQQPGQSLTLIATANQGSEATYESGFVIDKFPISRPNLTFSTLTVSNMSPEDSSIYLCSVASGGRGTEAFFGQGTRLTVV.

The chain recombines TRBV20-1 with TRBJ2-3; 9 bases are shared with TRBD2. V lost 5 bases and J lost 6; bases outside the gene matches: 12. The CDR3 totals 15 residues. CDR1 and CDR2 (germline): DFQATT, SNEGSKA (reference sequence). The CDR3 nucleotides read TGCAGTGCTGAAACGGCGGGAGGGCCTATGGATACGCAGTATTTT. It codes for CSAETAGGPMDTQYF.

This clonotype was found many times. The chain couples TRBV5-1 to TRBJ2-5; TRBD2 matches at 9 bases. This CDR3 comprises 14 residues. The germline CDR1 and CDR2 sequences are SGHRS and YFSETQ. V shed 6 bases and J 4 bases; nucleotides not matched to a gene: 7. The CDR3 sequence: CASNSGGSPETQYF. DNA of the CDR3: TGCGCCAGCAACAGCGGGGGGTCTCCAGAGACCCAGTACTTC.

This clonotype was picked up a small number of times. CDR3 in DNA: TGCAGTGCTAGAGCCCGCGGGGGGGTGGAGGAAAAACTGTTTTTT. Protein product: CSARARGGVEEKLFF. The rearrangement links TRBV20-1 to TRBJ1-4, with D maybe TRBD1 (5 bases). Trimming took off 1 base at V and 8 bases at J, with 17 bases between the two ends. This CDR3 has 15 residues. The V gene's germline CDR1 is DFQATT and CDR2 SNEGSKA (reference sequence).